This T cell receptor (beta chain) was obtained from a study of blood T cells in healthy people across ages. Overall study: About one barcoded beta molecule was captured per two T cells (by template switching).

Study findings and constraints: Age brought a roughly linear fall in TCR beta diversity measured per million T cells. Diversity of TCR beta correlated strongly with naive T cell percentage.

Combining a sample-barcoded 5' primer with a J-beta primer mix, a second PCR ran for roughly 7 to 11 cycles. TCRdb re-analysed the 5' RACE reads in MiXCR, keeping a single row per CDR3 protein. This sample has 800,000 to 900,000 distinct CDR3 sequences; around 68% occur once, and the top ten carry about a quarter. The CDR3 is made up of 14 amino acids. V lost 6 bases, J lost 4 bases, and 14 bases lay in between. A word on this clonotype: The antigen remains undetermined.

Sequencing was carried out using blood. The V call is TRBV12-3 or TRBV12-4, the J call TRBJ2-3; D possibly corresponds to TRBD2 (6 bases). The sequence came from a man younger than 45 in good health. The CDR3 bases are TGTGCCAGCAGACCTACTAGCAGTGCAGATACGCAGTATTTT. Translated: CASRPTSSADTQYF.